Listed here are 19 T cell receptor beta chains from one sample, sequenced in a study of memory CD4+ T cells and cytomegalovirus serostatus. Generated by immunoSEQ multiplex PCR, the TCRdb table keeps only in-frame clones and is missing some. The data show around 40,000 clones, 60% to 85% seen once. Single viable CD3+CD4+CD8-CD45RO+ cells were sorted as the memory CD4+ T cells. Input material: memory CD4+ T cells from blood. Receptors were obtained from an adult in good health and CMV-seronegative.

The chain combines TRBV7-9 with TRBJ1-5; TRBD1 agrees at 12 bases. The CDR3 runs to 14 residues. Germline CDR1 is SEHNR and CDR2 is FQNEAQ (reference sequence). J was trimmed by 6 bases and V by 8 bases; bases with no gene match: 5. Written as DNA, the CDR3 is TGTGCCAGCGCGGGACAGGGGGCGAGTCAGCCCCAGCATTTT. Its protein product is CASAGQGASQPQHF.

The chain carries TRBV30 and TRBJ1-4; D ambiguous. V lost 0 bases to trimming and J lost 5 bases, with 7 bases between them. CDR3 length: 13 amino acids. The germline V gene encodes CDR1 GTSNPN and CDR2 SVGIG (reference sequence). CDR3 residues: CAWSVRWNEKLFF. CDR3 DNA sequence: TGTGCCTGGAGTGTTCGTTGGAATGAAAAACTGTTTTTT.

This clone rates as medium-sized. This CDR3 is also generated by other DNA sequences in the sample. The chain is built from TRBV18 and TRBJ1-3; TRBD1 agrees at 7 bases. Losses at the gene ends were 6 bases for V and 0 bases for J; bases not matched to a gene: 8. The germline V gene encodes CDR1 KGHSH and CDR2 LQKENI. This CDR3 region has 16 residues. The CDR3 loop is CASSPGTGVSGNTIYF. CDR3 coding DNA: TGTGCCAGCTCTCCCGGTACAGGGGTCTCTGGAAACACCATATATTTT.

The V gene is TRBV29-1, the J gene TRBJ1-1; D is ambiguous. Germline CDR1 reads SQVTM; CDR2 reads ANQGSEA. The CDR3 contains 13 residues. The V end lost 7 bases, the J end lost 3 bases, and 15 bases lay between the germline ends. CDR3 loop: CSGSAGVDTEAFF. The CDR3 DNA reads TGCAGCGGAAGTGCGGGTGTCGACACTGAAGCTTTCTTT. Complete variable domain (other parts from reference TRBV29-1 and TRBJ1-1): SAVISQKPSRDICQRGTSLTIQCQVDSQVTMMFWYRQQPGQSLTLIATANQGSEATYESGFVIDKFPISRPNLTFSTLTVSNMSPEDSSIYLCSGSAGVDTEAFFGQGTRLTVV.

Remarks on this clone: The junction departs from germline at one end; a sequencing error may be responsible. This sequence joins TRBV7-7 and TRBJ2-2; weak D call: TRBD1 (6 bases). Germline assignment: CDR1 SSHAT and CDR2 FNYEAQ (reference sequence). This CDR3 has 15 amino acids. CDR3 sequence: CASSVTTGNTGELFF. CDR3 bases: TGTGCTAGCAGCGTAACGACAGGAAATACCGGGGAGCTGTTTTTT.

V is TRBV7-6 and J is TRBJ2-7; no reliable D call. V dropped 2 bases and J dropped 6 bases, with 17 bases sitting between them. CDR1 is SGHVS and CDR2 is FNYEAQ in the germline V gene. CDR3 length equals 15 residues. As DNA, the CDR3 is TGTGCCAGCAGCTTACGCCCGGCGGCCTATGGCGAGCAGTACTTC. This codes for CASSLRPAAYGEQYF.

This clone has more than one count but fewer than ten. The genes are TRBV30 and TRBJ1-2, with TRBD1 matching 7 bases. V lost 3 bases, J lost 2 bases, and 3 bases stayed unmatched. This CDR3 contains 13 residues. The germline V gene has CDR1 GTSNPN and CDR2 SVGIG (reference sequence). CDR3: CAWSHRGNYGYTF. The CDR3 DNA reads as TGTGCCTGGAGCCACAGGGGAAACTATGGCTACACCTTC.

J is TRBJ1-1 and V is TRBV6-5; maybe TRBD1 (5 bases). V shed 5 bases and J shed 0 bases, with 13 bases lying between them. This CDR3 is 15 amino acids long. Germline V gives CDR1 MNHEY, CDR2 SVGAGI. This chain's CDR3 is CASSRPGRVNTEAFF. CDR3 bases: TGTGCCAGCAGTAGACCAGGGAGGGTGAACACTGAAGCTTTCTTT.

Only a few counts were recorded for this clone. The V and J genes are TRBV6-1 and TRBJ2-5; 10 bases are a match to TRBD2. Trimming cost V 1 base and J 7 bases; bases outside gene matches: 0. The CDR3 is 13 amino acids. Germline V gives CDR1 MNHNS, CDR2 SASEGT. CDR3 nucleotide sequence: TGTGCCAGCAGTGAAGGGACTAGCGGGACCCAGTACTTC. This encodes CASSEGTSGTQYF.

This clone was recorded once. The chain is built from TRBV6-1 and TRBJ1-2, with TRBD1 as a possible D gene (6 bases). CDR3 length: 15 amino acids. V was cut by 0 bases and J by 8 bases, with 16 bases left in between. The germline V gene has CDR1 MNHNS and CDR2 SASEGT. In nucleotides, the CDR3 is TGTGCCAGCAGTGAAGCCAGCGCGGGGGCGCAAGGCTACACCTTC. Translation gives CASSEASAGAQGYTF.

V gene TRBV7-8 combines with J gene TRBJ1-2; 8 nucleotides line up with TRBD1. CDR3 length: 14 amino acids. Trimming at V came to 5 bases and at J to 4 bases, leaving 6 bases not matched to a gene. CDR1 and CDR2 from the germline V gene are SGHVS and FQNEAQ. This chain's CDR3 is CASSLTGDSYGYTF. The CDR3 DNA sequence: TGTGCCAGCAGCCTGACAGGGGATAGCTATGGCTACACCTTC.

The chain is built from TRBV7-2 and TRBJ1-2; D is possibly TRBD1 (6 bases). The V and J ends lost 5 bases and 2 bases respectively, with 9 bases between them. Germline values: CDR1 SGHTA, CDR2 FQGNSA. CDR3 length: 13 amino acids. The CDR3 loop reads CASSAQGNYGYTF. CDR3 coding DNA: TGTGCCAGCAGCGCACAGGGAAACTATGGCTACACCTTC.

There are a few counts of this clone. This chain joins TRBV29-1 and TRBJ1-1; D is uncertain. Per the germline V gene, CDR1 is SQVTM and CDR2 is ANQGSEA. V dropped 7 bases and J dropped 2 bases, with 11 bases sitting between them. CDR3 length: 12 amino acids. The CDR3 sequence: CSGSNRNTEAFF. CDR3 nucleotide sequence: TGCAGCGGAAGTAACCGTAACACTGAAGCTTTCTTT.

This chain uses TRBV5-4 with TRBJ1-4, with D hard to call. This CDR3 has 14 amino acids. V was clipped by 4 bases and J by 4 bases, with 11 bases between them. Germline V gene sequence: CDR1 SGHNT, CDR2 YYREEE (reference sequence). The DNA of the CDR3 is TGTGCCAGCAGCCGGACTCTGAATAATGAAAAACTGTTTTTT. Its protein product is CASSRTLNNEKLFF. The whole variable domain, filled in from reference TRBV5-4 and TRBJ1-4, reads ETGVTQSPTHLIKTRGQQVTLRCSSQSGHNTVSWYQQALGQGPQFIFQYYREEENGRGNFPPRFSGLQFPNYSSELNVNALELDDSALYLCASSRTLNNEKLFFGSGTQLSVL.

This chain joins TRBV5-3 and TRBJ1-1; D is undetermined. TRBV5-3 is annotated as an ORF whose role is uncertain. Trimming cost V 0 bases and J 1 base, with 4 bases left between them. The CDR3 extends over 13 amino acids. The CDR3 sequence: CARSLGQNTEAFF. Here the CDR3 DNA reads TGTGCCAGAAGCTTGGGCCAGAACACTGAAGCTTTCTTT.

This chain links TRBV2 with TRBJ2-7, with TRBD2 identical over 8 bases. V gave up 1 base and J gave up 3 bases; unmatched junction bases: 5. The CDR3 loop spans 15 amino acids. Germline V gene sequence: CDR1 SNHLY, CDR2 FYNNEI. CDR3 amino acids: CASSEVQRGNYEQYF. DNA for the CDR3: TGTGCCAGCAGTGAAGTGCAGCGGGGGAACTACGAGCAGTACTTC.

This clone appeared a few times. The chain uses TRBV29-1 and TRBJ1-3; D not certain. CDR3 size: 11 residues. Germline-derived CDR1 and CDR2 are SQVTM and ANQGSEA. V was trimmed by 1 base and J by 2 bases, leaving 0 bases between them. For the CDR3, the DNA is TGCAGCGTTGAAGCTGGAAACACCATATATTTT. Its translation: CSVEAGNTIYF.

The chain couples TRBV10-1 to TRBJ2-2, with D perhaps being TRBD1 or TRBD2 (6 bases each). There are 16 residues in the CDR3. From germline, CDR1 is WNHNN and CDR2 SYGVQD (reference sequence). V lost 2 bases, J lost 3 bases, and 13 bases lay in between. The CDR3 DNA reads as TGCGCCAGCAGTGAGGCACGGGGGCGGGACACCGGGGAGCTGTTTTTT. Protein sequence: CASSEARGRDTGELFF.

The genes are TRBV4-1 and TRBJ2-5, with 9 bases matching TRBD1. The V and J ends lost 1 base and 2 bases, in that order; junction bases with no gene match: 2. Germline V lookup: CDR1 MGHRA, CDR2 YSYEKL. This CDR3 has 15 amino acids. CDR3 sequence reads: CASSQGDRVQETQYF. CDR3 coding DNA: TGCGCCAGCAGCCAAGGGGACAGGGTGCAAGAGACCCAGTACTTC.